Described below is a single T cell receptor (beta chain) sequence and its context. The identical CDR3 is also encoded by other nucleotide sequences in the sample. The data belong to a study of blood T cell repertoires in COVID-19. Self-reported history from a screening survey and questionnaire set each donor's cohort. Here immunoSEQ multiplex PCR was the method, and the copy in TCRdb shows in-frame clones only, minus some. This table has 200,000 to 250,000 clones, roughly 85% appearing once. The germline CDR1 and CDR2 sequences are MNHNY and SVGAGI (reference sequence). The V end was cut by 0 bases, the J end by 4 bases, with 10 bases between. The CDR3 runs to 14 residues.

The chain links TRBV6-6 to TRBJ2-7, with D possibly matching TRBD2 (6 bases). This sequence was found in a woman aged 40 to 50 with acute COVID-19. What was sequenced was PBMCs or T cells enriched from blood (not recorded which). Here the CDR3 reads CASSYSTGGYEQYF. As DNA, the CDR3 is TGTGCCAGCAGTTACTCAACCGGGGGATACGAGCAGTACTTC.